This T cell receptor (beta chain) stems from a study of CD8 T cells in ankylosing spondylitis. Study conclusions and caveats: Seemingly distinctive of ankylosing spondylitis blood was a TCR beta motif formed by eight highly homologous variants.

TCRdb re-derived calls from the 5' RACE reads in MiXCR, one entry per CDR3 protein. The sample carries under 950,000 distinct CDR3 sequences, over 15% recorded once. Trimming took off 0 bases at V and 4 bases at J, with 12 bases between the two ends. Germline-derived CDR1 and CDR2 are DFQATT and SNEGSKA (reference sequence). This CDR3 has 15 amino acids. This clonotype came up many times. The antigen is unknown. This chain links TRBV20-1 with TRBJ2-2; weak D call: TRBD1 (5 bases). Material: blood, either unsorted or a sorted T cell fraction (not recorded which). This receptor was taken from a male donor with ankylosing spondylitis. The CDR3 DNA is TGCAGTGCTAGAGACAGGATTAGGGGCACCGGGGAGCTGTTTTTT. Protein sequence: CSARDRIRGTGELFF.